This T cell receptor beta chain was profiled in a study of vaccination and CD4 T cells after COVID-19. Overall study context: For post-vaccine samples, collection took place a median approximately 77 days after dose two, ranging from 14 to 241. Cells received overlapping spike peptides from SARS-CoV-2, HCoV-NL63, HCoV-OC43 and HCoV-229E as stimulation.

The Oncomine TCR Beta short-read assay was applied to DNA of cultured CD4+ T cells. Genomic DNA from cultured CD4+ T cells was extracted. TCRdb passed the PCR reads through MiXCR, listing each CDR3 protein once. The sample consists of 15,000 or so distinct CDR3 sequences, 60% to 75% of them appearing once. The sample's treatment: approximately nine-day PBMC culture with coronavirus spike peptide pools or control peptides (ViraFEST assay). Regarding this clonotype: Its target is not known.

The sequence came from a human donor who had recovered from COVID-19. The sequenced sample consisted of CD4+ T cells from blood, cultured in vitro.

CDR3 nucleotides: TGCAGCGAACGCATACAAATGAACACCGGGGAGCTGTTTTTT. Amino acids: CSERIQMNTGELFF. The V and J genes are TRBV20-1 and TRBJ2-2; no definite D call. Looked up from germline, CDR1 is DFQATT and CDR2 is SNEGSKA (reference sequence). This CDR3 comprises 14 residues.